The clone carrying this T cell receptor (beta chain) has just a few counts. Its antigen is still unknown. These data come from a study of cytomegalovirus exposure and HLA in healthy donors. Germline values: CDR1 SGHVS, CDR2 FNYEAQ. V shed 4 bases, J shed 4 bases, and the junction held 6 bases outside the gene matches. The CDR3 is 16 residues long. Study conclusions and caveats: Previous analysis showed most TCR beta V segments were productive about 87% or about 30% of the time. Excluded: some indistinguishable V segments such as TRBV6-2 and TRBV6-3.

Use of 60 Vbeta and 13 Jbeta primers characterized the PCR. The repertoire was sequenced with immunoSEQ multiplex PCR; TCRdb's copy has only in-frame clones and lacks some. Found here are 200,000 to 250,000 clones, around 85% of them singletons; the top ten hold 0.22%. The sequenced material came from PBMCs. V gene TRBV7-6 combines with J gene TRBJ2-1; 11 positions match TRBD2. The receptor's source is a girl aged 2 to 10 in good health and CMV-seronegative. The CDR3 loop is CASSSPGLAAYNEQFF. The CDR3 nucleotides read TGTGCCAGCAGCTCCCCGGGACTAGCGGCTTACAATGAGCAGTTCTTC.